These T cell receptor beta chains were read from a single sample in a study of human T cells and chemical hapten exposure. TCRdb fed the RACE reads into MiXCR, producing one record per CDR3 protein. This sample has tens of thousands of distinct CDR3 sequences, with around 7% found just once. This sample comprised whole blood, obtained in connection with sensitization to the hapten diphenylcyclopropenone (DPC). The receptor set was obtained from a woman in her twenties or thirties with alopecia areata. Some clones in this sample may be carry-over from other donors' samples. CDR3s include the opening cysteine and the closing phenylalanine or tryptophan. A D gene is named only where the DNA matches it firmly. Clone size is stated in some rows and not others, as once, few, many or a class when expanded.

V gene	clone size	J gene	D gene	CDR3 DNA	CDR3 protein
TRBV28	many	TRBJ2-7	TRBD1	TGTGCCAGCAGCCCTTTAAGACGGACAGGGTACGAGCAGTACTTC	CASSPLRRTGYEQYF
TRBV12-3/TRBV12-4	few	TRBJ2-7	TRBD1	TGTGCCAGCAGCTTTAGCCATCCGGGACAGGGCTACGAGCAGTACTTC	CASSFSHPGQGYEQYF
TRBV18	few	TRBJ1-1	TRBD1	TGTGCCAGCTCACCTACAGGGGGTCGGAACACTGAAGCTTTCTTT	CASSPTGGRNTEAFF
TRBV18	many	TRBJ1-1	.	TGTGCCAGCTCACCACAGACGAACACTGAAGCTTTCTTT	CASSPQTNTEAFF
TRBV14	few	TRBJ1-1	.	TGTGCCAGCAGCCGACGGGGACATCTCGAAGCTTTCTTT	CASSRRGHLEAFF
TRBV5-5	many	TRBJ1-2	TRBD1	TGTGCCAGCAGCCTGGATGACAGGGGGGAATTGGATGGCTACACCTTC	CASSLDDRGELDGYTF
TRBV6-1	many	TRBJ2-1	TRBD2	TGTGCCAGCAGTGAAGCGGCGGGGGAACACAATGAGCAGTTCTTC	CASSEAAGEHNEQFF
TRBV6-1	many	TRBJ1-5	.	TGTGCCAGCAGTGGACAGAGAACCTATCAGCCCCAGCATTTT	CASSGQRTYQPQHF
TRBV19	.	TRBJ2-3	.	TGTGCCAGTACCTCTTGGGGTAGTCGCAGTGGCACAGATACGCAGTATTTT	CASTSWGSRSGTDTQYF
TRBV11-2	many	TRBJ1-1	.	TGTGCCAGCAGCTTACAAACCGGGTCTTTTGAAGCTTTCTTT	CASSLQTGSFEAFF
TRBV10-1	many	TRBJ2-3	.	TGCGCCAGCAGTGAGTCGTATCGGGGTCCAGATACGCAGTATTTT	CASSESYRGPDTQYF
TRBV6-5	few	TRBJ1-1	.	TGTGCCAGCAGTACGGGACGGTTGAACACTGAAGCTTTCTTT	CASSTGRLNTEAFF
TRBV4-3	many	TRBJ2-1	.	TGTGCCAGCAGCCAAGCTCACCCTAGGGAGGATGAGCAGTTCTTC	CASSQAHPREDEQFF
TRBV25-1	many	TRBJ2-2	.	TGTGCCAGCAGTCGGTTCGACCGCGGGGAGCTGTTTTTT	CASSRFDRGELFF
TRBV5-5	many	TRBJ2-5	.	TGTGCCAGCAGCACCGGGACGGGAGAGACCCAGTACTTC	CASSTGTGETQYF
TRBV30	few	TRBJ1-3	TRBD1	TGTGCCTGTTACTGGACAGGCACTGGAAACACCATATATTTT	CACYWTGTGNTIYF
TRBV20-1	many	TRBJ2-1	.	TGCAGTGCTAGAGATTCGTCGAACTCCTACAATGAGCAGTTCTTC	CSARDSSNSYNEQFF
TRBV2	many	TRBJ2-1	TRBD2	TGTGCCAGCTGGACTAGCCGGTACAATGAGCAGTTCTTC	CASWTSRYNEQFF
TRBV20-1	.	TRBJ1-5	TRBD1	TGCAGTGCAACCGACAGGGCCAAACACGGTCAGCCCCAGCATTTT	CSATDRAKHGQPQHF
TRBV23-1	.	TRBJ1-4	.	TGCGCCAGCAGTCCAAAAATGGGGAAGAGCGTTAAAACTAATGAAAAACTGTTTTTT	CASSPKMGKSVKTNEKLFF
TRBV6-2/TRBV6-3	few	TRBJ1-4	.	TGTGCCAGCAGTTACCTCGGACCTTCTGAGGAAAAACTGTTTTTT	CASSYLGPSEEKLFF
TRBV6-6	.	TRBJ1-5	TRBD1	TGTGCCAGCAGTTACGTAGAGACAGGGATCAGCGATCAGCCCCAGCATTTT	CASSYVETGISDQPQHF
TRBV3-1	few	TRBJ1-1	TRBD1	TGTGCCAGCAGCCAAAGCGACAGGGGGCCCACTGAAGCTTTCTTT	CASSQSDRGPTEAFF
TRBV5-1	many	TRBJ1-1	.	TGCGCCAGCAGCTTGAGGGGCAACCTAGTCAAGAACACTGAAGCTTTCTTT	CASSLRGNLVKNTEAFF
TRBV27	.	TRBJ1-2	TRBD1	TGTGCCAGCAGTTCCCTCGAGACAGGGGGACGTGGCTACACCTTC	CASSSLETGGRGYTF
TRBV24-1	many	TRBJ1-4	.	TGTGCCACCAGGGGGGAGGAAAAACTGTTTTTT	CATRGEEKLFF
TRBV20-1	many	TRBJ2-5	.	TGCAGTGTATCAGGTTCCCAAGAGACCCAGTACTTC	CSVSGSQETQYF
TRBV10-3	many	TRBJ2-3	TRBD2	TGTGCCATCAGTGAGGGGAGGGGCACAGATACGCAGTATTTT	CAISEGRGTDTQYF
TRBV2	few	TRBJ1-5	TRBD1	TGTGCCAGCGGACAGGGGGCGAGTTATCAGCCCCAGCATTTT	CASGQGASYQPQHF
TRBV5-1	.	TRBJ2-2	.	TGCGCCAGCAGCTTGGAGGGTACCGGGGAGCTGTTTTTT	CASSLEGTGELFF
TRBV18	many	TRBJ2-1	TRBD2	TGTGCCAGCTCAGATCTAGCGGGGGAGCAGTTCTTC	CASSDLAGEQFF
TRBV6-1	few	TRBJ2-7	.	TGTGCCAGCAGTGTTGAGGGGTTTGGGTTTTACGAGCAGTACTTC	CASSVEGFGFYEQYF
TRBV7-9	many	TRBJ2-1	.	TGTGCCAGCAGCTTGGGAGGAGGCTACAATGAGCAGTTCTTC	CASSLGGGYNEQFF
TRBV6-5	many	TRBJ2-3	.	TGTGCCAGCAGTTACAACGGGGGTTGGGGCACAGATACGCAGTATTTT	CASSYNGGWGTDTQYF
TRBV5-6	many	TRBJ2-2	.	TGTGCCAGCAGCATTTCCCCCCGTACGAACACCGGGGAGCTGTTTTTT	CASSISPRTNTGELFF
TRBV12-3/TRBV12-4	many	TRBJ2-3	.	TGTGCCAGCAGTTTTACGGGGACCCTTTCAGATACGCAGTATTTT	CASSFTGTLSDTQYF
TRBV4-2	few	TRBJ1-1	.	TGTGCCAGCAGCCAAGAGGCAGTCATGAACACTGAAGCTTTCTTT	CASSQEAVMNTEAFF
TRBV29-1	many	TRBJ2-7	.	TGCAGCGTTCTTCATGCGGGGGAGCAGTACTTC	CSVLHAGEQYF
TRBV2	many	TRBJ1-5	.	TGTGCCAGCAGCACAACAGGGTCTAGCAATCAGCCCCAGCATTTT	CASSTTGSSNQPQHF
TRBV10-3	many	TRBJ2-3	TRBD2	TGTGCCATCAGCTTCTCTAGCGGGGAGACAGATACGCAGTATTTT	CAISFSSGETDTQYF
TRBV13	many	TRBJ1-1	.	TGTGCCAGCAGCTTAGTAGGGTCGAACACTGAAGCTTTCTTT	CASSLVGSNTEAFF
TRBV7-6	.	TRBJ2-3	.	TGTGCCAGCAGCCGCAAAAGGGCAGATACGCAGTATTTT	CASSRKRADTQYF
TRBV7-8	many	TRBJ2-3	.	TGTGCCAGCAGCTTCATTCTAGATACGCAGTATTTT	CASSFILDTQYF
TRBV5-4	many	TRBJ2-3	TRBD2	TGTGCCAGCAGCTTGGGGACTAGCGGGGGCCCCACAGATACGCAGTATTTT	CASSLGTSGGPTDTQYF
TRBV7-2	many	TRBJ1-5	.	TGTGCCAGCAGCTTAATCCGGGCTGGTCAGCCCCAGCATTTT	CASSLIRAGQPQHF
TRBV30	many	TRBJ1-5	.	TGTGCCTGGAGTGTTGGGCTTAATCAGCCCCAGCATTTT	CAWSVGLNQPQHF
TRBV2	many	TRBJ2-7	.	TGTGCCAGCAGTGAGAAGTACGAGCAGTACTTC	CASSEKYEQYF
TRBV7-9	many	TRBJ2-5	.	TGTGCCAGCAGCTTAGCGTGGGGGGCGCAAGGGGAGACCCAGTACTTC	CASSLAWGAQGETQYF
TRBV20-1	many	TRBJ2-7	TRBD1	TGCAGTGCCCGTACTCCCCGGGACAGCTACGAGCAGTACTTC	CSARTPRDSYEQYF
TRBV10-3	few	TRBJ2-3	TRBD2	TGTGCCATCAGAGAATCTAGCGGGGGGGCGACAGATACGCAGTATTTT	CAIRESSGGATDTQYF
TRBV29-1	few	TRBJ1-1	.	TGCAGCGGTAGGGGAGGCGACACTGAAGCTTTCTTT	CSGRGGDTEAFF
TRBV6-5	many	TRBJ2-7	.	TGTGCCAGCAAACGGCCGGGCTCCTACGAGCAGTACTTC	CASKRPGSYEQYF
TRBV9	.	TRBJ1-6	TRBD1	TGTGCCAGCAGGAGCAATACAGGGGGCGATTCACCCCTCCACTTT	CASRSNTGGDSPLHF